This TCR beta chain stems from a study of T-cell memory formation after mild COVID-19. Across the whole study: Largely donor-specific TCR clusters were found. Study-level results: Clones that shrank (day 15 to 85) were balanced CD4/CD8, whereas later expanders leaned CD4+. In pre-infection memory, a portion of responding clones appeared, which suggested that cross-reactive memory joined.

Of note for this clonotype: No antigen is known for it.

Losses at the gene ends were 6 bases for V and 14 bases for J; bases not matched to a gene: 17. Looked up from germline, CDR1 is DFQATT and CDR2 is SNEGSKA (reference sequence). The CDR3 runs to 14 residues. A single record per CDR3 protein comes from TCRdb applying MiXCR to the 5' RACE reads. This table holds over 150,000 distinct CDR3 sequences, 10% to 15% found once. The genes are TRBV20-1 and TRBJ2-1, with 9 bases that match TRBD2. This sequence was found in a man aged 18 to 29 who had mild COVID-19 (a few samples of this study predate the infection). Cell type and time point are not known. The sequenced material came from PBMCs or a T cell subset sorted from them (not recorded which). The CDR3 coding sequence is TGCAGTGCCCCTCGAGGGGGCGGGGGGGCTATAGAGTTCTTC. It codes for CSAPRGGGGAIEFF.